Listed below are T cell receptor beta chains from one sample, sequenced in a study of CXCR3-negative and CXCR3-positive naive CD8 T cells. TCRdb re-called the 5' RACE reads; one entry per CDR3 protein, DNA not given. This sample lists more than 80,000 distinct CDR3 sequences; its ten largest clones have under 0.95%. The sequenced sample consisted of naive CXCR3+ CD8+ T cells from blood. The receptor source for this set is a human donor in good health. Some clones in this sample may be carry-over from other donors' samples. Each CDR3 is given with its conserved first and last residue. Fields, in order: J gene, V gene, CDR3 protein.

j_call: TRBJ1-1; v_call: TRBV7-3; cdr3_aa: CASSTRLQGRFGTEAFF
j_call: TRBJ1-2; v_call: TRBV28; cdr3_aa: CASSFGSNGYTF
j_call: TRBJ1-4; v_call: TRBV3-1; cdr3_aa: CASSQDRVDRGRGEKLFF
j_call: TRBJ2-3; v_call: TRBV12-3/TRBV12-4; cdr3_aa: CASSLRTTPSTDTQYF
j_call: TRBJ2-7; v_call: TRBV20-1; cdr3_aa: CSARDLTGTGASYEQYF
j_call: TRBJ2-1; v_call: TRBV28; cdr3_aa: CASSLTRYNEQFF
j_call: TRBJ2-7; v_call: TRBV7-9; cdr3_aa: CASSLVSRVRDEQYF
j_call: TRBJ1-5; v_call: TRBV12-3/TRBV12-4; cdr3_aa: CASSFKPQPQHF
j_call: TRBJ2-2; v_call: TRBV5-1; cdr3_aa: CASSFRGNTGELFF
j_call: TRBJ2-7; v_call: TRBV29-1; cdr3_aa: CSVLTGSSYEQYF
j_call: TRBJ1-1; v_call: TRBV2; cdr3_aa: CASSDPGQGNTEAFF
j_call: TRBJ1-3; v_call: TRBV4-1; cdr3_aa: CASSQDAGQGLGNTIYF
j_call: TRBJ2-1; v_call: TRBV15; cdr3_aa: CATSDSGGSSYNEQFF
j_call: TRBJ2-5; v_call: TRBV6-5; cdr3_aa: CASSQGAVFEETQYF
j_call: TRBJ2-2; v_call: TRBV28; cdr3_aa: CASSLPASGREKTGELFF
j_call: TRBJ2-3; v_call: TRBV5-1; cdr3_aa: CASNSVGTGATDTQYF
j_call: TRBJ2-1; v_call: TRBV9; cdr3_aa: CASSVDSYNEQFF
j_call: TRBJ2-7; v_call: TRBV4-2; cdr3_aa: CASSQATGTSVSYEQYF
j_call: TRBJ2-5; v_call: TRBV20-1; cdr3_aa: CSAQASMETQYF
j_call: TRBJ1-1; v_call: TRBV6-5; cdr3_aa: CASSYVWEGEAFF
j_call: TRBJ2-1; v_call: TRBV5-5; cdr3_aa: CASSFGTGFPEQFF
j_call: TRBJ2-7; v_call: TRBV24-1; cdr3_aa: CATSLGDGAYEQYF
j_call: TRBJ2-1; v_call: TRBV4-1; cdr3_aa: CASSRGLAGGNEQFF
j_call: TRBJ2-7; v_call: TRBV5-4; cdr3_aa: CASSPGLASFYEQYF
j_call: TRBJ2-7; v_call: TRBV29-1; cdr3_aa: CSVRDRFSYEQYF
j_call: TRBJ2-7; v_call: TRBV5-1; cdr3_aa: CASSYDPITYEQYF
j_call: TRBJ2-5; v_call: TRBV7-8; cdr3_aa: CASSFRGLAGGQETQYF
j_call: TRBJ2-7; v_call: TRBV5-1; cdr3_aa: CASSSEGEGGYEQYF
j_call: TRBJ2-7; v_call: TRBV3-1; cdr3_aa: CASQGHYEQYF
j_call: TRBJ1-1; v_call: TRBV19; cdr3_aa: CASSSELNTEAFF
j_call: TRBJ1-5; v_call: TRBV28; cdr3_aa: CASSYQTGVSNQPQHF
j_call: TRBJ1-1; v_call: TRBV7-9; cdr3_aa: CASSRRDRVTEAFF
j_call: TRBJ2-1; v_call: TRBV7-6; cdr3_aa: CARRRTPSGEQFF
j_call: TRBJ2-7; v_call: TRBV4-1; cdr3_aa: CASSPTTLYEQYF
j_call: TRBJ1-3; v_call: TRBV5-1; cdr3_aa: CASSLGLRDGSGNTIYF
j_call: TRBJ2-4; v_call: TRBV20-1; cdr3_aa: CSATPLIGADDIQYF
j_call: TRBJ1-1; v_call: TRBV29-1; cdr3_aa: CSVVGVLPEAFF
j_call: TRBJ2-4; v_call: TRBV15; cdr3_aa: CATSRGWGRGTNIQYF
j_call: TRBJ1-1; v_call: TRBV5-4; cdr3_aa: CASSLRPGDTEAFF
j_call: TRBJ1-5; v_call: TRBV20-1; cdr3_aa: CSARDPRTGSNQPQHF
j_call: TRBJ2-5; v_call: TRBV7-6; cdr3_aa: CASSPTGSGAQYF
j_call: TRBJ1-3; v_call: TRBV14; cdr3_aa: CASSQWGSGNTIYF
j_call: TRBJ2-3; v_call: TRBV15; cdr3_aa: CATSIRTPDTQYF
j_call: TRBJ2-7; v_call: TRBV29-1; cdr3_aa: CSVEGMVAGAPFGEQYF
j_call: TRBJ1-1; v_call: TRBV13; cdr3_aa: CASSFVNTEAFF
j_call: TRBJ2-7; v_call: TRBV5-6; cdr3_aa: CASSLTRPAYEQYF
j_call: TRBJ2-3; v_call: TRBV29-1; cdr3_aa: CSVEMTEGMTDTQYF
j_call: TRBJ2-3; v_call: TRBV7-3; cdr3_aa: CASSWGQGEDTQYF